The source of this T cell receptor beta chain is a study of cytomegalovirus exposure and HLA in healthy donors. Broader study findings: A further, later analysis showed that HLA-associated TCR beta chains (compared with equally common others) were more clonally expanded. Presence/absence analyses assumed roughly uniform sequencing depth across donors, which may not hold. For TCR beta chains, V- and J-gene trimming was later linked to a missense DCLRE1C variant.

As to this clone: The antigen is unknown.

Samples came from healthy bone marrow donors. V dropped 1 base and J dropped 0 bases, with 7 bases sitting between them. Germline V CDR1 and CDR2: SGHTA, FQGNSA. The CDR3 has 15 amino acids. Primers included in the PCR were 60 Vbeta and 13 Jbeta primers. Produced via immunoSEQ multiplex PCR; TCRdb's table is partial and in-frame only. The repertoire consists of about 55,000 clones, with 65% to 80% occurring once and the leading ten covering less than 3%. The sequencing input was PBMCs. The J gene is TRBJ1-3, the V gene TRBV7-2, with a possible D match to TRBD1 (5 bases). The origin of this receptor is a female donor in good health and CMV-seronegative. CDR3 sequence reads: CASSLVGGSGNTIYF. Written as DNA, the CDR3 is TGTGCCAGCAGCTTAGTGGGGGGCTCTGGAAACACCATATATTTT.